This T cell receptor (beta chain) was observed in a study of blood T cell repertoires in COVID-19. As for the study in general: T cells, B-cell-depleted T cells, or PBMCs supplied cDNA or gDNA.

Authors' processing steps: Amplification of reference gene primers was used by the study to estimate nucleated cell counts. Measured with immunoSEQ multiplex PCR; TCRdb has only the in-frame clones, and not every one. D and trimming were read from the DNA, whereas the V and J calls and clone size are those reported in that table. Among approximately 210,000 clones listed, almost 85% were seen once. Deletions cut 0 bases from V and 8 bases from J, with 13 bases between. CDR1 and CDR2 from the germline V gene are SQVTM and ANQGSEA. CDR3 size: 14 residues. The chain links TRBV29-1 to TRBJ1-4; a weak D match, TRBD1 (5 bases). This TCR derives from a man in his forties or fifties who had recovered from COVID-19. The specimen sequenced was PBMCs or T cells enriched from blood (not recorded which). CDR3 sequence: CSVEEGGVGEKLFF. CDR3 bases: TGCAGCGTTGAAGAGGGAGGGGTGGGCGAAAAACTGTTTTTT.